The next 15 T cell receptor beta chains were all read from a single sample in a study of T cells in Graves' hyperthyroidism and ophthalmopathy. From RNA transcripts, TCR beta CDR3 regions were amplified. An initial round of RT-PCR targeting the TCR CDR3 relied on the HTBI primer set. TCRdb called the multiplex PCR reads again in MiXCR, with one record for every CDR3 protein. This table has approximately 520,000 distinct CDR3 sequences, roughly a quarter appearing once. Material for sequencing was blood. These receptor sequences come from a woman between 25 and 40 years old with Graves' ophthalmopathy.

This clonotype was recorded many times. The gene calls are TRBV19 and TRBJ1-5; 7 nucleotides line up with TRBD1. There are 16 residues in the CDR3. With 6 bases clipped from V and 3 bases from J, the junction kept 11 bases outside the gene matches. Germline CDR1 and CDR2: LNHDA and SQIVND (reference sequence). The chain's CDR3 is CASSKTRGPYNQPQHF. The CDR3 DNA follows: TGTGCCAGTAGCAAAACAAGGGGGCCCTACAATCAGCCCCAGCATTTT.

This clonotype has ten or more counts. This sequence joins TRBV18 and TRBJ1-1; TRBD1 is a possible D gene (6 bases). The CDR3 is made up of 16 amino acids. Germline CDR1 is KGHSH and CDR2 is LQKENI. With 3 bases removed from V and 5 bases from J, the gap between germline ends came to 19 bases. The CDR3 region is CASSPQTGFEGTEAFF. Here the CDR3 DNA reads TGTGCCAGCTCACCCCAAACAGGGTTTGAGGGTACTGAAGCTTTCTTT.

This chain connects TRBV15 to TRBJ2-7, with D unclear. V was cut by 0 bases and J by 3 bases, with 6 bases left in between. The CDR3 totals 13 residues. CDR1 is LNHNV, CDR2 YYDKDF, per germline (reference sequence). CDR3 loop: CATSRDPLYEQYF. The CDR3 DNA is TGTGCCACCAGCAGAGATCCCCTCTACGAGCAGTACTTC.

J is TRBJ1-2 and V is TRBV12-3 or TRBV12-4, with D hard to call. The CDR3 is 14 residues long. V lost 5 bases to trimming and J lost 5 bases, with 15 bases between them. The CDR3: CASSHGRTWYGYTF. In nucleotides, the CDR3 is TGTGCCAGCAGTCACGGACGGACGTGGTATGGCTACACCTTC.

The chain links TRBV7-9 to TRBJ1-6; 7 positions agree with TRBD1. V dropped 3 bases and J dropped 8; count of bases not matched to a gene: 4. This CDR3 spans 14 amino acids. Germline CDR1 and CDR2: SEHNR and FQNEAQ (reference sequence). The CDR3 loop is CASSLTGRDSPLHF. The CDR3 DNA reads as TGTGCCAGCAGCTTGACAGGGAGGGATTCACCCCTCCACTTT.

This clonotype appeared many times. The rearrangement uses TRBV28 and TRBJ1-2; 8 bases are a match to TRBD1. V lost 4 bases to trimming and J lost 1 base; unmatched junction nucleotides: 2. Germline CDR1 and CDR2: MDHEN and SYDVKM. The CDR3 runs 14 residues. CDR3 in DNA: TGTGCCAGCAGTTGGACAGGGCGTAACTATGGCTACACCTTC. Its protein product is CASSWTGRNYGYTF.

This clonotype was picked up many times. DNA of the CDR3: TGTGCCAGCAGCTTAGTATGGGACAGGGGTCACACTGAAGCTTTCTTT. Its translation is CASSLVWDRGHTEAFF. The chain joins TRBV13 to TRBJ1-1; 10 bases align to TRBD1. Germline V gene lookup returns CDR1 PRHDT and CDR2 FYEKMQ (reference sequence). V lost 1 base to trimming and J lost 3 bases; unmatched junction nucleotides: 5. The CDR3 is 16 residues long.

This clonotype was counted at least ten times. J is TRBJ1-5 and V is TRBV3-1; TRBD1 aligns across 8 bases. This CDR3 has 13 residues. From germline, CDR1 is LGHDT and CDR2 YNNKEL (reference sequence). The J segment lost 3 bases and the V segment lost 9 bases, leaving 4 bases of the junction unmatched. In nucleotides, the CDR3 is TGTGCCAGTGGACAGGGTCTCAATCAGCCCCAGCATTTT. Translation gives CASGQGLNQPQHF.

This clonotype has a handful of counts. A much larger clone sits a single nucleotide away, making a read error possible. The chain combines TRBV5-1 with TRBJ1-1; D gene ambiguous. CDR1 SGHRS and CDR2 YFSETQ come from the germline V gene. The CDR3 totals 14 residues. The CDR3 loop is CASSLLQMNTEACF. As DNA, the CDR3 is TGCGCCAGCAGCTTGTTGCAGATGAACACTGAAGCTTGCTTT.

This clonotype has at least ten counts. In DNA, the CDR3 is TGTGCCAGCAGCTTAGCGCGGCAGGTCTTCTCCTACGAGCAGTACTTC. It is translated as CASSLARQVFSYEQYF. The chain has TRBV11-1 and TRBJ2-7, with D uncertain. V gave up 0 bases and J gave up 0 bases, with 12 bases separating them. The germline V gene encodes CDR1 SGHAT and CDR2 FQDESV (reference sequence). There are 16 residues in the CDR3.

This clonotype was found many times. This chain connects TRBV10-3 to TRBJ2-7; possibly TRBD1 for D (5 bases). The CDR3 is 14 amino acids. Deletions cut 3 bases from V and 7 bases from J, with 16 bases between. Germline-derived CDR1 and CDR2 are ENHRY and SYGVKD. As DNA, the CDR3 is TGTGCCATCAGTGATGACAGTGCCGGTGGTGAGCAGTACTTC. It codes for CAISDDSAGGEQYF.

About this clonotype itself: Likely a read error: the CDR3 ends without its conserved phenylalanine or tryptophan. V gene TRBV2 combines with J gene TRBJ1-1, with D unresolved. Germline CDR1 reads SNHLY; CDR2 reads FYNNEI. This CDR3 region has 14 residues. With 6 bases removed from V and 6 bases from J, the gap between germline ends came to 17 bases. The CDR3 DNA reads as TGTGCCAGCAGCGAGTTGGCGGGCAACGCTGAAGCTTTCGTT. Encoded protein: CASSELAGNAEAFV.

This clonotype was seen at least ten times. V gene TRBV12-3 or TRBV12-4 combines with J gene TRBJ1-2; the D gene is possibly TRBD1 (6 bases). The V gene lost 3 bases and the J gene lost 10 bases, with 12 bases spanning the gap. The CDR3 length is 12 residues. CDR3: CASSLQGQSYTF. DNA of the CDR3: TGTGCCAGCAGTTTGCAGGGACAATCCTACACCTTC.

Ten or more counts support this clonotype. The CDR3 bases are TGTGCCAGCAGCTTGAGGACCCAGGTCTTGCCCGGGGAGCTGTTTTTT. Encoded protein: CASSLRTQVLPGELFF. The chain combines TRBV11-1 with TRBJ2-2; no clear D. The V and J ends lost 3 bases and 6 bases respectively, with 17 bases between them. CDR1 and CDR2 from the germline V gene are SGHAT and FQDESV (reference sequence). The CDR3 is made up of 16 amino acids.

This clonotype has a handful of counts. The chain uses TRBV3-1 and TRBJ2-5; the match to TRBD2 covers 9 bases. The CDR3 sequence is 17 residues long. Germline lookup yields CDR1 LGHDT and CDR2 YNNKEL (reference sequence). Trimming removed 4 bases from V and 5 bases from J; junction bases left unmatched: 14. CDR3 coding DNA: TGTGCCAGCAGCCTGGGTGTAGCGGGGGATTTTCTGGAGACCCAGTACTTC. It is translated as CASSLGVAGDFLETQYF.